The 17 T cell receptor beta chains presented below share a single source sample, sequenced in a study of spatial heterogeneity in lung cancer. Stated time point: blood at routine non-recurrence follow-up after resection. TCRdb re-called the 5' RACE reads with MiXCR, one entry per CDR3 protein. This table holds 43,000 or so distinct CDR3 sequences, around 11% found once. Specimen: PBMCs, collected at follow-up. These receptors were taken from a male donor with early-stage non-small cell lung cancer.

V is TRBV30 and J is TRBJ2-1; weak D call: TRBD1 (6 bases). Trimming left V 2 bases short and J 8 bases short, with 10 bases between. The CDR3 covers 12 residues. From germline, CDR1 is GTSNPN and CDR2 SVGIG (reference sequence). CDR3 sequence: CAWSPEGDEQFF. Here the CDR3 DNA reads TGTGCCTGGAGTCCCGAGGGGGATGAGCAGTTCTTC. Using reference TRBV30 and TRBJ2-1 for the parts outside the CDR3, the full variable domain is SQTIHQWPATLVQPVGSPLSLECTVEGTSNPNLYWYRQAAGRGLQLLFYSVGIGQISSEVPQNLSASRPQDRQFILSSKKLLLSDSGFYLCAWSPEGDEQFFGPGTRLTVL.

This clonotype was recorded at least ten times. CDR3 sequence: CASSQSGARTDTQYF. CDR3 DNA sequence: TGCGCCAGCAGCCAAAGCGGGGCCCGCACAGATACGCAGTATTTT. The chain has TRBV4-3 and TRBJ2-3; TRBD2 agrees at 7 bases. CDR1 and CDR2 (germline): LGHNA, YSLEER. The CDR3 totals 15 residues. Trimming removed 2 bases from V and 1 base from J; junction bases left unmatched: 3.

J is TRBJ2-1 and V is TRBV7-9; 7 nucleotides agree with TRBD1. The V gene's germline CDR1 is SEHNR and CDR2 FQNEAQ (reference sequence). V shed 0 bases and J 4 bases; nucleotides not matched to a gene: 6. The CDR3 sequence is 16 residues long. The CDR3 spells CASSLAGGYRYNEQFF. DNA for the CDR3: TGTGCCAGCAGCTTAGCAGGGGGCTATCGTTACAATGAGCAGTTCTTC.

V gene TRBV7-3 combines with J gene TRBJ2-4; D gene uncertain. From germline, CDR1 is SGHTA and CDR2 FQGTGA. The ends were cut back, 5 bases at V and 4 bases at J, with 12 bases in the middle. The CDR3 covers 14 residues. The CDR3 bases are TGTGCCAGCAGCCCCGGGCGAGGAAAAAACATTCAGTACTTC. Amino acid sequence: CASSPGRGKNIQYF.

This chain uses TRBV7-9 with TRBJ1-2; no firm D call. Germline loops: CDR1 SEHNR, CDR2 FQNEAQ (reference sequence). The CDR3 is 12 amino acids. The V end was cut by 5 bases, the J end by 7 bases, with 11 bases between. CDR3 sequence (DNA): TGTGCCAGCAGCGTGTTATTGAGTGGCTACACCTTC. Translated, it gives CASSVLLSGYTF.

The chain links TRBV5-1 to TRBJ2-4, with TRBD2 identical over 9 bases. This CDR3 spans 15 amino acids. The J segment lost 3 bases and the V segment lost 4 bases, leaving 5 bases of the junction unmatched. In germline, CDR1 is SGHRS, CDR2 YFSETQ. CDR3 loop: CASSGGLADKNIQYF. In DNA, the CDR3 is TGCGCCAGCAGCGGGGGACTAGCAGACAAAAACATTCAGTACTTC.

There are many counts of this clonotype. V usage is TRBV20-1 and J usage is TRBJ1-2, with 11 bases that match TRBD1. The CDR3 totals 13 residues. The germline V gene encodes CDR1 DFQATT and CDR2 SNEGSKA (reference sequence). The V and J ends lost 6 bases and 8 bases, in that order; junction bases with no gene match: 8. For the CDR3, the DNA is TGCAGTGCAAAGGGACAGGGGGTATTAGGCTACACCTTC. This translates into CSAKGQGVLGYTF.

The chain couples TRBV9 to TRBJ2-3; TRBD1 aligns across 9 bases. Per germline, CDR1 SGDLS and CDR2 YYNGEE. CDR3 size: 17 residues. The junction had 11 bases not matched to a gene; V was cut back by 4 bases and J by 2 bases. The DNA for the CDR3 is TGTGCCAGCAGCCCGACAGGGGGAAACGCCCTCACAGATACGCAGTATTTT. It specifies CASSPTGGNALTDTQYF.

This clonotype was seen many times. The genes are TRBV5-5 and TRBJ2-7, with 8 bases identical to TRBD1. Germline V gene lookup returns CDR1 SGHKS and CDR2 YYEKEE (reference sequence). The CDR3 extends over 18 amino acids. V lost 4 bases and J lost 3; bases outside the gene matches: 18. In DNA, the CDR3 is TGTGCCAGCAGCCGGCAGGAGGGACAGGCCCTCCTAAACTACGAGCAGTACTTC. Amino acids: CASSRQEGQALLNYEQYF.

This clonotype has a handful of counts. J is TRBJ2-2 and V is TRBV5-1; 8 nucleotides agree with TRBD1. J was trimmed by 5 bases and V by 4 bases; bases with no gene match: 7. The CDR3 extends over 15 amino acids. Germline CDR1 is SGHRS and CDR2 is YFSETQ. The CDR3 reads CASSPRTGRTGELFF. CDR3 nucleotide sequence: TGCGCCAGCAGCCCTCGGACAGGGAGGACCGGGGAGCTGTTTTTT. The variable domain in full, with the rest retrieved from reference TRBV5-1 and TRBJ2-2, is KAGVTQTPRYLIKTRGQQVTLSCSPISGHRSVSWYQQTPGQGLQFLFEYFSETQRNKGNFPGRFSGRQFSNSRSEMNVSTLELGDSALYLCASSPRTGRTGELFFGEGSRLTVL.

This clonotype was observed at least ten times. The genes are TRBV29-1 and TRBJ2-1, with 8 bases lining up with TRBD1. V lost 7 bases, J lost 8 bases, and 7 bases stayed unmatched. Germline V CDR1 and CDR2: SQVTM, ANQGSEA. CDR3 length equals 12 residues. The CDR3 protein is CSGDRGGDEQFF. CDR3 in DNA: TGCAGCGGAGACAGGGGCGGGGATGAGCAGTTCTTC.

This clonotype came up a few times. V is TRBV20-1 and J is TRBJ2-7, with 7 bases fitting TRBD1. J was trimmed by 7 bases and V by 4 bases; bases with no gene match: 10. CDR3 length: 13 amino acids. Germline CDR1 is DFQATT and CDR2 is SNEGSKA (reference sequence). This CDR3 reads CSANRQGHFEQYF. The CDR3 region has the DNA TGCAGTGCTAATCGACAGGGCCATTTTGAGCAGTACTTC.

The chain recombines TRBV29-1 with TRBJ2-3; 14 positions match TRBD2. Germline-derived CDR1 and CDR2 are SQVTM and ANQGSEA. V lost 3 bases and J lost 2; bases outside the gene matches: 4. The CDR3 totals 16 residues. The CDR3 region is CSVEGLAGVITDTQYF. In DNA form, the CDR3 reads TGCAGCGTTGAGGGACTAGCGGGAGTTATCACAGATACGCAGTATTTT.

This clonotype was detected many times. CDR3: CATSRDLGNEKLFF. The CDR3 DNA follows: TGTGCCACCAGCAGAGATCTGGGGAATGAAAAACTGTTTTTT. The gene calls are TRBV15 and TRBJ1-4; D is unclear. Germline CDR1 is LNHNV and CDR2 is YYDKDF (reference sequence). CDR3 length equals 14 residues. V lost 0 bases and J lost 5, with 7 bases in between.

The rearrangement uses TRBV6-5 and TRBJ2-7, with a possible D match to TRBD1 (5 bases). Germline V gene data show CDR1 as MNHEY and CDR2 as SVGAGI. Trimming took off 0 bases at V and 3 bases at J, with 15 bases between the two ends. The CDR3 has 16 amino acids. Here the CDR3 reads CASSYSAGQPGYEQYF. CDR3 in DNA: TGTGCCAGCAGTTACTCTGCAGGGCAGCCCGGCTACGAGCAGTACTTC.

This clonotype was observed a few times. The V gene is TRBV6-1, the J gene TRBJ2-1, with 12 bases matching TRBD2. The CDR3 has 15 residues. With V trimmed by 2 bases and J by 7 bases, 3 bases remained unmatched. Looked up from germline, CDR1 is MNHNS and CDR2 is SASEGT. CDR3 nucleotides: TGTGCCAGCAGTGAACCTGGACTAGCGGGGAATGAGCAGTTCTTC. This translates into CASSEPGLAGNEQFF.

This clonotype was picked up many times. The V call is TRBV7-3, the J call TRBJ1-1; 9 bases map to TRBD1. The V segment lost 5 bases and the J segment 8 bases; nucleotides outside the gene matches: 6. This CDR3 contains 13 residues. Germline V lookup: CDR1 SGHTA, CDR2 FQGTGA. The DNA of the CDR3 is TGTGCCAGCAGCGGGGGACAGGGCCACGAAGCTTTCTTT. As protein: CASSGGQGHEAFF.